A selection of T cell receptor beta chains follows, all from one sample in a study of blood T cell repertoires in COVID-19. Assay used: immunoSEQ multiplex PCR; TCRdb lists only in-frame clones, some missing. Among approximately 490,000 clones listed, about nine tenths were seen once. The source material was PBMCs or T cells enriched from blood (not recorded which). Source of these receptors: a woman aged 18-29 years who had recovered from COVID-19. The CDR3 runs from the conserved cysteine through the conserved F or W. The order of the fields is J gene, D gene, V gene, CDR3 protein. The D gene is left open where the match is weak.

TRBJ2-7,TRBD1,TRBV9,CASSVGTGLTYEQYF
TRBJ2-2,.,TRBV7-2,CASSLQSGGANTGELFF
TRBJ1-5,.,TRBV19,CASSGQPGGLSHF
TRBJ2-7,TRBD2,TRBV4-1,CASSPGLAGGPKSYEQYF
TRBJ1-2,.,TRBV6-2/TRBV6-3,CASSYLTVDGYTF
TRBJ1-5,.,TRBV7-2,CASSLELDQPQHF
TRBJ1-1,.,TRBV12-3/TRBV12-4,CASGPEAFF
TRBJ2-2,.,TRBV5-1,CASRNTANTGELFF
TRBJ2-1,.,TRBV12-3/TRBV12-4,CASRPDIYNEQFF
TRBJ1-1,.,TRBV12-5,CASGLAPTISSNTEAFF
TRBJ2-7,.,TRBV5-5,CASSLRAGREQYF
TRBJ2-6,.,TRBV5-1,CASSFGSGANVLTF
TRBJ2-5,.,TRBV3-1/TRBV3-2,CASSPGLETQYF
TRBJ1-6,TRBD1,TRBV3-1/TRBV3-2,CASSETGTRSPLHF
TRBJ1-2,.,TRBV15,CATSSGGYGYTF
TRBJ2-6,.,TRBV19,CASSTSSGANVLTF
TRBJ2-1,.,TRBV3-1/TRBV3-2,CASSQGLDQNEQFF
TRBJ1-1,TRBD1,TRBV30,CAWSQGARGTEAFF
TRBJ2-7,.,TRBV2,CASSGWTGTYEQYF
TRBJ2-5,TRBD2,TRBV5-1,CASSLTSGGGETQYF
TRBJ1-2,.,TRBV7-9,CASSPAGAVYYGYTF
TRBJ1-1,.,TRBV7-2,CASSLPYTAETEAFF
TRBJ1-6,.,TRBV5-1,CASSRGEDSPLHF
TRBJ2-7,.,TRBV3-1/TRBV3-2,CASSPPFTRAYEQYF
TRBJ2-3,TRBD2,TRBV7-8,CASSGRSGVQDTQYF
TRBJ1-6,.,TRBV30,CAWSVPDRENSPLHF
TRBJ2-1,.,TRBV6-1,CASSEPGTSNEQFF
TRBJ1-6,.,TRBV11-2,CASSLEAGENSPLHF
TRBJ1-2,.,TRBV19,CASTPGTSANYGYTF
TRBJ2-7,.,TRBV3-1/TRBV3-2,CASSHRQASYEQYF
TRBJ1-2,.,TRBV29-1,CSVGGEDLSLGYTF
TRBJ1-5,.,TRBV6-5,CASSQVLYSNQPQHF
TRBJ1-2,.,TRBV6-1,CASSEAGRSYGYTF
TRBJ1-1,.,TRBV7-9,CASSLDGGTAFF
TRBJ2-7,.,TRBV5-1,CASSSARGYEQYF
TRBJ1-2,TRBD1,TRBV29-1,CSVVGAWTGTHYGYTF
TRBJ2-7,TRBD1,TRBV4-1,CASSQQPGQVQTYEQYF
TRBJ2-5,TRBD1,TRBV15,CATSAYRDSFQETQYF
TRBJ1-6,.,TRBV6-5,CASRPEGHNSPLHF
TRBJ1-2,TRBD1,TRBV10-3,CAISFGQGFSYGYTF
TRBJ1-4,.,TRBV6-5,CASSYQRTATNEKLFF
TRBJ1-1,.,TRBV19,CASSKGHLNTEAFF
TRBJ2-3,.,TRBV28,CASSLSWSVTDTQYF
TRBJ1-4,.,TRBV11-2,CASSFGSRDEKLFF
TRBJ2-7,TRBD1,TRBV5-1,CASSPRTGVTYEQYF
TRBJ1-2,TRBD1,TRBV6-5,CASRDGGQGGGYTF
TRBJ1-1,TRBD1,TRBV7-2,CASSFLGTGGTTEAFF
TRBJ2-2,TRBD1,TRBV5-4,CASSRSGDRWTGELFF
TRBJ1-2,.,TRBV18,CASSLSTGAYGYTF
TRBJ1-1,.,TRBV3-1/TRBV3-2,CASSRNRHTNTEAFF
TRBJ1-2,TRBD1,TRBV5-5,CASSLGTGGNGYGYTF
TRBJ1-5,.,TRBV19,CASTPTGSNQPQHF
TRBJ2-6,.,TRBV1,CTSSQDESSGGAGANVLTF
TRBJ2-7,.,TRBV6-5,CASRRIDLYEQYF
TRBJ2-7,.,TRBV2,CASRPGAYEQYF
TRBJ2-7,TRBD1,TRBV30,CAWSSLDRVRYEQYF
TRBJ2-3,.,TRBV2,CASSPRRGDTQYF
TRBJ2-2,TRBD2,TRBV9,CASSVGAGANTGELFF